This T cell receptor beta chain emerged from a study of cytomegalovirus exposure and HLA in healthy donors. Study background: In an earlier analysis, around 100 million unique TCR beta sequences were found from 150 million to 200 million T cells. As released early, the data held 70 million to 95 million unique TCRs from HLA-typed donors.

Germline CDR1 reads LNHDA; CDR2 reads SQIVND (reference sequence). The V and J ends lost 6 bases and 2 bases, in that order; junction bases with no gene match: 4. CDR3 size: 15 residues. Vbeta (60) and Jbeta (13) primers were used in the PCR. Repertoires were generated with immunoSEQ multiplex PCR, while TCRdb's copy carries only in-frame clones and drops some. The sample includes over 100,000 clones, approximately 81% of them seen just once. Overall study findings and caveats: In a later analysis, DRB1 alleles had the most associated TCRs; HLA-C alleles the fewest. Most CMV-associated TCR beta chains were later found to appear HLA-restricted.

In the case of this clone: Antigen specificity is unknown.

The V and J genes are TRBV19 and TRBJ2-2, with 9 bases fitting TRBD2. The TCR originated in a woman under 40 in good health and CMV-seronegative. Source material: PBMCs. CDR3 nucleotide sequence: TGTGCCAGTAGGGGACTAGCTCTTAACACCGGGGAGCTGTTTTTT. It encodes CASRGLALNTGELFF.